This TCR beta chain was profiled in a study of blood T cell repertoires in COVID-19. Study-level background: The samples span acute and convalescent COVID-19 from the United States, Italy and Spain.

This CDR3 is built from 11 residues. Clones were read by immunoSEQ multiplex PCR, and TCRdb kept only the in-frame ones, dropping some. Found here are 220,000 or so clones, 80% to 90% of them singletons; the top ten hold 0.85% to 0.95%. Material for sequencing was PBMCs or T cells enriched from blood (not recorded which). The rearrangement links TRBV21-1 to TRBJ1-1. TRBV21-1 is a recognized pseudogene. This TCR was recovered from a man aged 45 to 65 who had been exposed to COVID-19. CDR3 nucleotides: TGTGCCCGGTCTGGGGGGGCTGAAGCTTTCTTT. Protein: CARSGGAEAFF.